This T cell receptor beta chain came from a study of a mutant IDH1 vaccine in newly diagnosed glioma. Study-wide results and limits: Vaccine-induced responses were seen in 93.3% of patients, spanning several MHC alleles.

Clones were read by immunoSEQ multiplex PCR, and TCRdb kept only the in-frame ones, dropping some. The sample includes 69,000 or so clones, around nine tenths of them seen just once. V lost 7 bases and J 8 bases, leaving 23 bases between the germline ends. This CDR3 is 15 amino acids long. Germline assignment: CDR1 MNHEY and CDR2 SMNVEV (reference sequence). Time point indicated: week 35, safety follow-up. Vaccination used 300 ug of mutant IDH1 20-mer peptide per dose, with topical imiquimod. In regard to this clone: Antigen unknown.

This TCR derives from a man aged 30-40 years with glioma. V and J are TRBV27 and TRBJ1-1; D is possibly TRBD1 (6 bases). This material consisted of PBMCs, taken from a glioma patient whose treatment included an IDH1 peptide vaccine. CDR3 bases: TGTGCCAGCACCCAAAGGCGGGTCATAGGGGGGGAAGCTTTCTTT. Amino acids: CASTQRRVIGGEAFF.